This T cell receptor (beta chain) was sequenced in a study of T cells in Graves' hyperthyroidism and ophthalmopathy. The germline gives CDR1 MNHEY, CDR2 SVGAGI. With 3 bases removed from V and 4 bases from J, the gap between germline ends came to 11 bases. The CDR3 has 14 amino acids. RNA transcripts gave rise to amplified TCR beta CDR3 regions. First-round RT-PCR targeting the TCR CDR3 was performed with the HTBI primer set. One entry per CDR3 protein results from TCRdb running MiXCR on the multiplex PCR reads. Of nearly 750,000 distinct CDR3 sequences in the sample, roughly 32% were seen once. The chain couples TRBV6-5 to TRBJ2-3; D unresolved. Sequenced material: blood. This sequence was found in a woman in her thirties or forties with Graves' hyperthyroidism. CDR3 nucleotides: TGTGCCAGCAGTTATAGAAGTGGGGCAGATACGCAGTATTTT. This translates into CASSYRSGADTQYF.